These 26 T cell receptor beta chains came from one sample sequenced in a study of CD8 T cells in Susac syndrome. RNA, at about 0.45 to 1 ug, was reverse transcribed with random hexamers. TCRdb re-derived calls from the immunoSEQ multiplex PCR reads in MiXCR, one entry per CDR3 protein. This table holds about 430,000 distinct CDR3 sequences, approximately 85% found once. The material sequenced was CD8+ T cells from PBMCs. The receptors shown here come from a human donor with multiple sclerosis.

The chain couples TRBV12-3 or TRBV12-4 to TRBJ2-5; 13 nucleotides match TRBD2. With V trimmed by 6 bases and J by 0 bases, 4 bases remained unmatched. This CDR3 is 16 amino acids long. The CDR3: CASRSTSGRYQETQYF. The CDR3 DNA sequence: TGTGCCAGCAGATCGACTAGCGGGAGGTACCAAGAGACCCAGTACTTC.

This chain joins TRBV12-3 or TRBV12-4 and TRBJ1-5; 8 nucleotides line up with TRBD1. V trimming: 6 bases; J trimming: 7 bases; junction bases outside the gene matches: 8. The CDR3 has 14 residues. In DNA, the CDR3 is TGTGCCAGCAGGGACGACAGGGGTGGGCAGCCCCAGCATTTT. This codes for CASRDDRGGQPQHF.

The V gene is TRBV4-1, the J gene TRBJ2-7, with 8 positions matching TRBD2. V gave up 1 base and J gave up 1 base; unmatched junction bases: 6. The CDR3 extends over 16 amino acids. CDR1 and CDR2 from the germline V gene are MGHRA and YSYEKL. CDR3 sequence reads: CASSQGALAGSYEQYF. The CDR3 DNA follows: TGCGCCAGCAGCCAAGGCGCATTAGCGGGATCCTACGAGCAGTACTTC.

The rearrangement links TRBV19 to TRBJ2-1; 8 positions match TRBD2. V lost 0 bases and J lost 8; bases outside the gene matches: 9. This CDR3 is 16 amino acids long. The germline V gene has CDR1 LNHDA and CDR2 SQIVND (reference sequence). CDR3 bases: TGTGCCAGTAGTATAGAGGGGACGGGAGGGCTGGATGAGCAGTTCTTC. Amino acids: CASSIEGTGGLDEQFF.

This clonotype was picked up one time. J is TRBJ2-5 and V is TRBV20-1, with 10 positions matching TRBD2. The junction had 8 bases not matched to a gene; V was cut back by 6 bases and J by 4 bases. This CDR3 region has 14 residues. In germline, CDR1 is DFQATT, CDR2 SNEGSKA (reference sequence). The CDR3: CSAPWERGGETQYF. The CDR3 nucleotides are TGCAGTGCCCCATGGGAGCGGGGGGGAGAGACCCAGTACTTC.

This chain connects TRBV14 to TRBJ2-1; D possibly corresponds to TRBD1 (5 bases). There are 15 residues in the CDR3. The germline V and J ends were trimmed by 0 bases and 8 bases, with 14 bases remaining between them. Germline V CDR1 and CDR2: SGHDN, FVKESK. The CDR3 coding sequence is TGTGCCAGCAGCCAAGAAGGGCAGGGTGCGTATGAGCAGTTCTTC. This encodes CASSQEGQGAYEQFF.

The chain uses TRBV19 and TRBJ1-1, with TRBD1 as a possible D gene (6 bases). Germline loops: CDR1 LNHDA, CDR2 SQIVND (reference sequence). Trimming pared 0 bases from V and 7 bases from J, leaving 9 bases between. CDR3 length: 13 amino acids. The CDR3 nucleotides are TGTGCCAGTAGTATAGAGCTAGGGGGTGAAGCTTTCTTT. It codes for CASSIELGGEAFF. The full variable domain, its missing parts supplied by reference TRBV19 and TRBJ1-1, is DGGITQSPKYLFRKEGQNVTLSCEQNLNHDAMYWYRQDPGQGLRLIYYSQIVNDFQKGDIAEGYSVSREKKESFPLTVTSAQKNPTAFYLCASSIELGGEAFFGQGTRLTVV.

The chain joins TRBV12-5 to TRBJ2-1, with no clear D. The V gene's germline CDR1 is LGHNT and CDR2 FRNRAP. Trimming cost V 5 bases and J 3 bases, with 17 bases left between them. The CDR3 runs to 16 residues. The CDR3 bases are TGTGCTAGTGGTCCCCACAGCACGGGCAGCTACAATGAGCAGTTCTTC. It is translated as CASGPHSTGSYNEQFF. Supplemented by reference TRBV12-5 and TRBJ2-1, the full variable domain reads DARVTQTPRHKVTEMGQEVTMRCQPILGHNTVFWYRQTMMQGLELLAYFRNRAPLDDSGMPKDRFSAEMPDATLATLKIQPSEPRDSAVYFCASGPHSTGSYNEQFFGPGTRLTVL.

The J gene is TRBJ2-3, the V gene TRBV29-1; D possibly corresponds to TRBD1 (5 bases). This CDR3 region has 12 residues. Per the germline V gene, CDR1 is SQVTM and CDR2 is ANQGSEA. Trimming took 2 bases from V and 6 from J, leaving 9 bases between them. CDR3 bases: TGCAGCGTTGAATACACAGGCGATACGCAGTATTTT. Its protein product is CSVEYTGDTQYF.

The chain joins TRBV7-9 to TRBJ1-6; 10 bases match TRBD1. Trimming took 4 bases from V and 9 from J; bases not matched to a gene: 3. The germline CDR1 and CDR2 sequences are SEHNR and FQNEAQ (reference sequence). The CDR3 is made up of 14 amino acids. The CDR3 nucleotides read TGTGCCAGCAGCTCGACAGGGGGCAGTTCACCCCTCCACTTT. It is translated as CASSSTGGSSPLHF.

This clonotype showed up just once. The chain links TRBV5-1 to TRBJ2-5; D gene ambiguous. The length of the CDR3 is 14 residues. CDR1 SGHRS and CDR2 YFSETQ come from the germline V gene. The V end was cut by 2 bases, the J end by 3 bases, with 11 bases between. The CDR3 DNA reads TGCGCCAGCAGCTTTCGACTTTCTGAAGAGACCCAGTACTTC. Its translation: CASSFRLSEETQYF.

This chain connects TRBV25-1 to TRBJ1-2; weak D call: TRBD1 (5 bases). Germline loops: CDR1 MGHDK, CDR2 SYGVNS. This CDR3 region has 18 residues. Trimming removed 2 bases at V and 4 bases at J, with 23 bases between. DNA for the CDR3: TGTGCCAGCAGTGAAGATTTTATCGGGTGGCAGGGTGGCTATGGCTACACCTTC. Amino acid sequence: CASSEDFIGWQGGYGYTF.

The V gene is TRBV24-1, the J gene TRBJ2-5, with a tentative D call TRBD1 (5 bases). In germline, CDR1 is KGHDR, CDR2 SFDVKD. V dropped 8 bases and J dropped 5 bases, with 14 bases sitting between them. The CDR3 spans 13 residues. The CDR3 coding sequence is TGTGCCACCACGCCAGGGCCTCAGGAGACCCAGTACTTC. Protein: CATTPGPQETQYF.

The rearrangement links TRBV6-1 to TRBJ1-1; D is undetermined. Looked up from germline, CDR1 is MNHNS and CDR2 is SASEGT. Trimming shortened V by 0 bases and J by 7 bases, and 6 bases separated the two germline ends. CDR3 length: 12 amino acids. The CDR3 DNA reads TGTGCCAGCAGTGAAGCGCTTCTTGAAGCTTTCTTT. Its translation is CASSEALLEAFF.

CDR3 coding DNA: TGTGCCAGCAGCTTAGCCCTAGCGGGAGCGGGCGAGCAGTACTTC. Translating it yields CASSLALAGAGEQYF. V is TRBV7-8 and J is TRBJ2-7, with 10 nucleotides matching TRBD2. Germline values: CDR1 SGHVS, CDR2 FQNEAQ. V shed 0 bases, J shed 6 bases, and the junction held 5 bases outside the gene matches. This CDR3 has 15 amino acids.

The CDR3, as DNA: TGTGCCAGCAGTTACCCGGAGGAAGCTTTCTTT. The encoded protein is CASSYPEEAFF. V gene TRBV6-5 combines with J gene TRBJ1-1; D is unclear. Germline lookup yields CDR1 MNHEY and CDR2 SVGAGI. The CDR3 extends over 11 amino acids. V was clipped by 2 bases and J by 8 bases, with 6 bases between them.

The CDR3 loop reads CASKPAGGSDTQYF. CDR3 nucleotide sequence: TGTGCCAGCAAGCCAGCGGGAGGGTCAGATACGCAGTATTTT. This chain connects TRBV28 to TRBJ2-3, with 10 positions matching TRBD2. V lost 7 bases, J lost 4 bases, and 5 bases stayed unmatched. This CDR3 has 14 residues. Germline CDR1 and CDR2: MDHEN and SYDVKM.

In its sample, this clonotype was seen a few times. The CDR3 reads CASSLARNEQFF. As DNA, the CDR3 is TGTGCCAGCAGTTTGGCCAGAAATGAGCAGTTCTTC. The V and J genes are TRBV12-3 or TRBV12-4 and TRBJ2-1; unclear D gene. The CDR3 loop spans 12 amino acids. Trimming cost V 3 bases and J 7 bases, with 7 bases left between them.

The chain combines TRBV7-9 with TRBJ2-2; 7 bases are a match to TRBD2. Germline assignment: CDR1 SEHNR and CDR2 FQNEAQ (reference sequence). The CDR3 is 15 amino acids. The V segment lost 5 bases and the J segment 0 bases; nucleotides outside the gene matches: 3. CDR3 bases: TGTGCCAGCAGCAGTAGCGGGCCGAACACCGGGGAGCTGTTTTTT. Translation: CASSSSGPNTGELFF. The whole variable domain, remainder taken from reference TRBV7-9 and TRBJ2-2, is DTGVSQNPRHKITKRGQNVTFRCDPISEHNRLYWYRQTLGQGPEFLTYFQNEAQLEKSRLLSDRFSAERPKGSFSTLEIQRTEQGDSAMYLCASSSSGPNTGELFFGEGSRLTVL.

The chain employs TRBV6-1 and TRBJ2-3; 7 nucleotides agree with TRBD1. Per germline, CDR1 MNHNS and CDR2 SASEGT. This CDR3 is built from 16 residues. Unmatched junction bases numbered 6, after V lost 3 bases and J lost 0 bases. The chain's CDR3 is CASSDLGQFSTDTQYF. In DNA, the CDR3 is TGTGCCAGCAGTGACCTGGGACAGTTTAGCACAGATACGCAGTATTTT.

This chain joins TRBV5-1 and TRBJ2-7; 7 nucleotides agree with TRBD2. With V trimmed by 0 bases and J by 4 bases, 13 bases remained unmatched. This CDR3 has 17 amino acids. Germline assignment: CDR1 SGHRS and CDR2 YFSETQ. The CDR3 DNA is TGCGCCAGCAGCTTGGCGGGGGGATCACAGTCGTTTTACGAGCAGTACTTC. As protein: CASSLAGGSQSFYEQYF.

V is TRBV6-5 and J is TRBJ2-1, with TRBD2 matching over 10 bases. The CDR3 length is 15 residues. Germline-derived CDR1 and CDR2 are MNHEY and SVGAGI. Trimming at V came to 0 bases and at J to 8 bases, leaving 4 bases not matched to a gene. As DNA, the CDR3 is TGTGCCAGCAGTTACTCAGCGGGAGGGTTTGATGAGCAGTTCTTC. Translation gives CASSYSAGGFDEQFF.

The chain uses TRBV6-1 and TRBJ2-7; 12 bases are a match to TRBD2. The germline gives CDR1 MNHNS, CDR2 SASEGT. CDR3 size: 17 residues. J gave up 3 bases and V 6 bases, and 12 bases lay outside the gene matches. CDR3 in amino acids: CASRELGLAGLHYEQYF. CDR3 coding DNA: TGTGCCAGCAGGGAACTAGGACTAGCGGGACTACACTACGAGCAGTACTTC.

This clonotype was detected only once. The rearrangement uses TRBV4-1 and TRBJ2-3; no reliable D call. Deletions cut 1 base from V and 2 bases from J, with 16 bases between. The CDR3 loop spans 17 amino acids. Germline CDR1 is MGHRA and CDR2 is YSYEKL. The CDR3 sequence is CASSQGLFGQDTDTQYF. The CDR3 DNA follows: TGCGCCAGCAGCCAAGGGTTATTCGGTCAAGACACAGATACGCAGTATTTT.

The chain combines TRBV28 with TRBJ1-2; no definite D call. The CDR3 contains 12 residues. Germline V lookup: CDR1 MDHEN, CDR2 SYDVKM. The V end was cut by 6 bases, the J end by 5 bases, with 10 bases between. The CDR3 region has the DNA TGTGCCAGCAGCGGGCGGATTTATGGCTACACCTTC. This gives the protein CASSGRIYGYTF.

This chain uses TRBV27 with TRBJ2-7; D remains unclear. This CDR3 region has 14 residues. The V and J ends lost 1 base and 0 bases respectively, with 7 bases between them. Germline V lookup: CDR1 MNHEY, CDR2 SMNVEV (reference sequence). The CDR3 is CASSLYKSSYEQYF. The CDR3 nucleotides read TGTGCCAGCAGTTTATATAAAAGCTCCTACGAGCAGTACTTC.